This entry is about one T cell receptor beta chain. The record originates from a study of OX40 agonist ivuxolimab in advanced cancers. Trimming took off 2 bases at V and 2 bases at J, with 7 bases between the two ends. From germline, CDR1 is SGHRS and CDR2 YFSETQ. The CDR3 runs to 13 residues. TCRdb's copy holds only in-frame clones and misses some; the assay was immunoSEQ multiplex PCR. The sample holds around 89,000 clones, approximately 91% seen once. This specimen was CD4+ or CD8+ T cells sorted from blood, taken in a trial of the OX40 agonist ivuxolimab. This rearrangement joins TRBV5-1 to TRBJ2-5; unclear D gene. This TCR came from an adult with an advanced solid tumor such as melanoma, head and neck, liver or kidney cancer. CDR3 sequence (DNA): TGCGCCAGCAGCTTAGTTGGACAAGAGACCCAGTACTTC. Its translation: CASSLVGQETQYF.